This T cell receptor beta chain stems from a study of CD8+CD57+ T cells in acquired aplastic anemia. The CDR3 extends over 15 amino acids. Germline V gives CDR1 DFQATT, CDR2 SNEGSKA (reference sequence). Trimming stripped 3 bases from V and 5 bases from J, with 16 bases between. Profiles of TCR beta VDJ and CDR3 were generated from a genomic DNA template. TCRdb re-called the reads with MiXCR, one entry per CDR3 protein. The sample has over 150,000 distinct CDR3 sequences, 71% seen once. Worth noting for this clonotype: The antigen is undetermined.

Whoever was chosen for sequencing had shown CD8+CD57+ cell expansion by flow cytometry. Study-wide results and caveats: Patients and controls turned out to have approximately 29 CD8+ CDR3 sequences in common.

The specimen was sorted CD4+, CD8+, or CD8+CD57+ T cells (not recorded which) from PBMCs. This clonotype originated in a human donor with aplastic anemia. The V gene is TRBV20-1, the J gene TRBJ2-2; D may be TRBD2 (6 bases). The CDR3 loop reads CSARAGGRETGELFF. In nucleotides, the CDR3 is TGCAGTGCTAGGGCCGGAGGGCGCGAAACCGGGGAGCTGTTTTTT.